One and the same sample provided the 5 T cell receptor beta chains below, sequenced in a study of graft-versus-host responses after intestinal transplantation. No cognate antigen is known for these TCRs. Generated by immunoSEQ multiplex PCR, the TCRdb table keeps only in-frame clones and is missing some. The table includes approximately 89,000 clones, over 85% detected once. The starting material was unstimulated CD8+ T cells sorted from spleen or lymph node cells, obtained before transplant. Receptor source: a human donor who was the organ donor for an intestinal transplant.

This rearrangement joins TRBV11-3 to TRBJ1-6, with D possibly being TRBD1 (5 bases). Between the trimmed V and J ends, which lost 5 bases and 10 bases, there was a span of 15 bases. Per germline, CDR1 SGHNT and CDR2 YENEEA. The CDR3 consists of 14 residues. CDR3 DNA sequence: TGTGCCAGCAGCCCCTCGGGGGGTAACTCACCCCTCCACTTT. Protein: CASSPSGGNSPLHF.

This chain connects TRBV29-1 to TRBJ2-7, with D perhaps TRBD1 (6 bases). CDR1 is SQVTM, CDR2 ANQGSEA, per germline. The CDR3 runs 13 residues. Trimming took off 6 bases at V and 10 bases at J, with 22 bases between the two ends. The CDR3 DNA sequence: TGCAGCGTCTACCTTGGGACATCCAATGATCAGTACTTC. Its protein is CSVYLGTSNDQYF.

This clone has just one count. V and J are TRBV5-8 and TRBJ1-4; 9 nucleotides match TRBD1. Germline assignment: CDR1 SGHTS and CDR2 YDEGEE. CDR3 length: 15 residues. With 5 bases clipped from V and 2 bases from J, the junction kept 4 bases outside the gene matches. The CDR3 loop is CASSTGTGTNEKLFF. The CDR3 region has the DNA TGTGCCAGCAGTACCGGGACAGGGACTAATGAAAAACTGTTTTTT. Variable domain in full (rest from reference TRBV5-8 and TRBJ1-4): EAGVTQSPTHLIKTRGQQATLRCSPISGHTSVYWYQQALGLGLQFLLWYDEGEERNRGNFPPRFSGRQFPNYSSELNVNALELEDSALYLCASSTGTGTNEKLFFGSGTQLSVL.

V usage is TRBV6-5 and J usage is TRBJ2-3; a possible D gene is TRBD1 (6 bases). The V gene's germline CDR1 is MNHEY and CDR2 SVGAGI. There are 15 residues in the CDR3. V gave up 4 bases and J gave up 1 base, with 12 bases separating them. The CDR3 nucleotides are TGTGCCAGCAGTTCGAGGTCAGGGGGCACAGATACGCAGTATTTT. It translates to CASSSRSGGTDTQYF.

This clone has just one count. Written as DNA, the CDR3 is TGTGCCAGCAGTCTCACGACGAAGCTGGGCTCCTACGAGCAGTACTTC. It codes for CASSLTTKLGSYEQYF. The chain links TRBV28 to TRBJ2-5; no clear D. The J call is doubtful: the DNA matches TRBJ2-7 better. The germline CDR1 and CDR2 sequences are MDHEN and SYDVKM. The CDR3 sequence is 16 residues long.